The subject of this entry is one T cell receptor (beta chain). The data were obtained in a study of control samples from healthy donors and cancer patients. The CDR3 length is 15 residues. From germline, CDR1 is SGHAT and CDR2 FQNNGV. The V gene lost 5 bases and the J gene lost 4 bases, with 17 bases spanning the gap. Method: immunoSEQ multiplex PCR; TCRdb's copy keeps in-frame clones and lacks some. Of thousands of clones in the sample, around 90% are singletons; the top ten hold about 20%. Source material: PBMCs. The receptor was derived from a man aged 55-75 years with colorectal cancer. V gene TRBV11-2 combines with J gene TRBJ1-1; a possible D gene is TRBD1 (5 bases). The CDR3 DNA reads TGTGCCAGCAGCCCCTGGGGCAGGGAAAGCACTGAAGCTTTCTTT. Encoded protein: CASSPWGRESTEAFF.